This T cell receptor beta chain comes out of a study of glioma-infiltrating T cells. Germline V CDR1 and CDR2: MDHEN, SYDVKM. The CDR3 spans 14 residues. Remarks on this clonotype: The antigen is unknown.

Amplification of TCR alpha and beta CDR3 regions from RNA used iRepertoire nested multiplex PCR. TCRdb reprocessed the multiplex PCR reads with MiXCR, giving one entry per CDR3 protein. This table has under 200,000 distinct CDR3 sequences, 32% appearing once. Study observations and caveats: Above-expected tissue-blood divergence occurred in all gliomas, most in low-grade ones.

The origin of this receptor is a human donor with low-grade glioma or glioblastoma, undergoing nonglioma brain surgery, or in good health (not recorded which). The chain links TRBV28 to TRBJ2-1, with 8 bases matching TRBD2. The material sequenced was glioma tissue, nonneoplastic brain tissue, or PBMCs (not recorded which). CDR3 DNA sequence: TGTGTTAGCAGTTCTCCAAGCGGGAGCGATGAGCAGTTCTTC. Translating it yields CVSSSPSGSDEQFF. The full variable domain, completed using reference TRBV28 and TRBJ2-1, is DVKVTQSSRYLVKRTGEKVFLECVQDMDHENMFWYRQDPGLGLRLIYFSYDVKMKEKGDIPEGYSVSREKKERFSLILESASTNQTSMYLCVSSSPSGSDEQFFGPGTRLTVL.